These 8 T cell receptor beta chains originate from one sample sequenced in a study of T cells after yellow fever vaccination. TCRdb independently ran MiXCR on the 5' RACE reads; one entry per CDR3 protein. This sample has approximately 96,000 distinct CDR3 sequences, with 8% to 10% found just once. The source material was CD8+ T cells not binding an NS4B(214-222) dextramer, sorted from PBMCs, sampled about 2 weeks after the first yellow fever vaccination. Receptors were obtained from a man younger than 35 who received the YFV17D yellow fever vaccine.

This clonotype was counted at least ten times. V is TRBV7-8 and J is TRBJ2-1; D uncertain. V was clipped by 1 base and J by 7 bases, with 5 bases between them. This CDR3 is 12 amino acids long. Germline CDR1 and CDR2: SGHVS and FQNEAQ. The CDR3, as DNA: TGTGCCAGCAGCTTAGAAGTGAATGAGCAGTTCTTC. Translating it yields CASSLEVNEQFF.

The chain combines TRBV4-3 with TRBJ2-7; TRBD1 aligns across 7 bases. Germline values: CDR1 LGHNA, CDR2 YSLEER. V shed 0 bases, J shed 4 bases, and the junction held 6 bases outside the gene matches. This CDR3 spans 15 amino acids. CDR3 sequence: CASSQERDSKYEQYF. As DNA, the CDR3 is TGCGCCAGCAGCCAAGAACGGGACAGCAAATACGAGCAGTACTTC.

The sample holds many counts of this clonotype. V and J are TRBV20-1 and TRBJ2-7; tentatively, D is TRBD1 (5 bases). Germline V gene lookup returns CDR1 DFQATT and CDR2 SNEGSKA (reference sequence). Trimming removed 6 bases at V and 6 bases at J, with 15 bases between. The CDR3 is 12 amino acids. The CDR3 sequence: CSAPQGFAEQYF. The DNA for the CDR3 is TGCAGTGCCCCCCAGGGTTTTGCCGAGCAGTACTTC.

The chain recombines TRBV6-2 or TRBV6-3 with TRBJ2-1; D gene ambiguous. This CDR3 spans 11 amino acids. Looked up from germline, CDR1 is MNHEY and CDR2 is SVGEGT. V dropped 4 bases and J dropped 10 bases, with 8 bases sitting between them. Written as DNA, the CDR3 is TGTGCCAGCAGTTCGAACCGCGAGCAGTTCTTC. Amino acid sequence: CASSSNREQFF.

This clonotype has ten or more counts. The chain is built from TRBV27 and TRBJ2-3, with D maybe TRBD2 (6 bases). The CDR3 has 16 residues. V dropped 7 bases and J dropped 0 bases, with 17 bases sitting between them. CDR1 is MNHEY and CDR2 is SMNVEV in the germline V gene (reference sequence). The CDR3 protein is CASTYLGSGSTDTQYF. CDR3 coding DNA: TGTGCCAGCACTTACTTAGGCAGCGGGAGCACAGATACGCAGTATTTT.

This rearrangement joins TRBV11-2 to TRBJ1-1; D is ambiguous. V was trimmed by 7 bases and J by 1 base, leaving 16 bases between them. The CDR3 runs 15 residues. Per germline, CDR1 SGHAT and CDR2 FQNNGV. The chain's CDR3 is CASTSVGLGNTEAFF. The CDR3 region has the DNA TGTGCCAGCACCTCGGTAGGGTTGGGGAACACTGAAGCTTTCTTT.

The chain is built from TRBV11-2 and TRBJ2-2, with 7 bases matching TRBD2. This CDR3 comprises 16 residues. Per the germline V gene, CDR1 is SGHAT and CDR2 is FQNNGV. The V segment lost 4 bases and the J segment 2 bases; nucleotides outside the gene matches: 7. CDR3 DNA sequence: TGTGCCAGCAGCTCGACCAGCGGGACCAACACCGGGGAGCTGTTTTTT. It codes for CASSSTSGTNTGELFF. Together with reference TRBV11-2 and TRBJ2-2, the CDR3 gives the full variable domain: EAGVAQSPRYKIIEKRQSVAFWCNPISGHATLYWYQQILGQGPKLLIQFQNNGVVDDSQLPKDRFSAERLKGVDSTLKIQPAKLEDSAVYLCASSSTSGTNTGELFFGEGSRLTVL.

The chain carries TRBV11-1 and TRBJ1-5, with D unresolved. In germline, CDR1 is SGHAT, CDR2 FQDESV (reference sequence). Trimming took off 3 bases at V and 4 bases at J, with 7 bases between the two ends. The CDR3 extends over 13 amino acids. The CDR3 spells CASSFSENQPQHF. The DNA of the CDR3 is TGTGCCAGCAGCTTTAGCGAGAATCAGCCCCAGCATTTT.